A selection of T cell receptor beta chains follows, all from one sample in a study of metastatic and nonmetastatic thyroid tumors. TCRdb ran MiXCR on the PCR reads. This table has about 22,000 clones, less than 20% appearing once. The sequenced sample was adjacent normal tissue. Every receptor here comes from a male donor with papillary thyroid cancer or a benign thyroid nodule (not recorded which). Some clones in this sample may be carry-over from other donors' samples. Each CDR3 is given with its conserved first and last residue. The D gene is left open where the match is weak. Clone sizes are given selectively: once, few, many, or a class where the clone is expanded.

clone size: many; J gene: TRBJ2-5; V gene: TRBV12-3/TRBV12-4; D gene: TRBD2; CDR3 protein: CASSLGGGASRVKEGTQYF; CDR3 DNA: TGTGCCAGCAGTTTGGGCGGGGGGGCTTCTCGGGTAAAAGAAGGGACCCAGTACTTC
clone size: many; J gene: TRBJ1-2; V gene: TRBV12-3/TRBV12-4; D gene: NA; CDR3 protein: CASSPGQGYTF; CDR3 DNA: TGTGCCAGCAGCCCGGGACAAGGCTACACCTTC
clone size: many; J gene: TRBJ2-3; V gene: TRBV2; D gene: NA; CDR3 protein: CASSEAPGVGTDTQYF; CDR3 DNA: TGTGCCAGCAGTGAAGCGCCGGGAGTCGGCACAGATACGCAGTATTTT
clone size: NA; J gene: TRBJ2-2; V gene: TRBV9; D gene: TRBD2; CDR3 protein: CASSVGGSTGELFF; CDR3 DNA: TGTGCCAGCAGCGTGGGGGGGAGCACCGGGGAGCTGTTTTTT
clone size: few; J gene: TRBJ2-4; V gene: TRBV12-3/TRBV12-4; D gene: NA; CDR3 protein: CSSSLGRWGSNIQYF; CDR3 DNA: TGTTCCAGCAGTTTGGGGCGGTGGGGCTCGAACATTCAGTACTTC
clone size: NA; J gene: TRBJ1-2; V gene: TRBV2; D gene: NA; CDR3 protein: CASSQLTGTGRGAGGYTF; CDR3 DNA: TGTGCCAGCAGCCAACTAACCGGCACTGGACGGGGGGCGGGTGGCTACACCTTC
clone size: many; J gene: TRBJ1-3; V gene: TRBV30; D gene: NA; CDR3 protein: CAWRRGSSGNTIYF; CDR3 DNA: TGTGCCTGGAGGAGAGGAAGCTCTGGAAACACCATATATTTT
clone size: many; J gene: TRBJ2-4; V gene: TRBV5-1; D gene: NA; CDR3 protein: CASSLVPAKNIQYF; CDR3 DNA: TGCGCCAGCAGCTTGGTCCCAGCCAAAAACATTCAGTACTTC
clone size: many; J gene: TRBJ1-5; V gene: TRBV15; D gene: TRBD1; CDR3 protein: CATSITGGSNQPQHF; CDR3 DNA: TGTGCCACCAGCATCACAGGGGGGAGCAATCAGCCCCAGCATTTT
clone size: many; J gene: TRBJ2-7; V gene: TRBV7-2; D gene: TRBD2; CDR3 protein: CASRPGTSGGPSSYEQYF; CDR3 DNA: TGTGCCAGCAGACCCGGGACTAGCGGGGGGCCGAGCTCCTACGAGCAGTACTTC
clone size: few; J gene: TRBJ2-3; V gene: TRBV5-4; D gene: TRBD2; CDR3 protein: CASSATSGTDTQYF; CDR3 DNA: TGTGCCAGCAGCGCCACTAGCGGGACGGATACGCAGTATTTT
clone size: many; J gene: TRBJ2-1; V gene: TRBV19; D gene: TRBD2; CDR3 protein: CASSMPGAGGSPYNEQFF; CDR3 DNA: TGTGCCAGTAGTATGCCGGGCGCGGGAGGGTCTCCTTACAATGAGCAGTTCTTC
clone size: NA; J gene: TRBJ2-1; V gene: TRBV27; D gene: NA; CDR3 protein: CASSLSIIGRDNDQFF; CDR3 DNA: TGTGCCAGCAGTCTTAGTATTATCGGGAGAGACAATGATCAGTTCTTC
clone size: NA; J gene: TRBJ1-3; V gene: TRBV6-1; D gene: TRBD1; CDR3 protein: CASTLQGTGNTIYF; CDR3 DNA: TGTGCCAGCACCCTACAGGGGACGGGAAACACCATATATTTT
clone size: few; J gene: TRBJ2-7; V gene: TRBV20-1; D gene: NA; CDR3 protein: CSARDGGRRYEQYF; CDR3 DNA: TGCAGTGCTAGAGATGGGGGACGCCGCTACGAGCAGTACTTC
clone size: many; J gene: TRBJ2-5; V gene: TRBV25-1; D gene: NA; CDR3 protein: CASSLITAETQYF; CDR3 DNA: TGTGCCAGCAGCCTAATAACTGCGGAGACCCAGTACTTC
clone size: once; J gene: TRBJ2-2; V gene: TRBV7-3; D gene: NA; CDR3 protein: CASSSTGITITGELFF; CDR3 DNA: TGTGCCAGCAGCTCCACCGGTATCACGATCACCGGGGAGCTGTTTTTT
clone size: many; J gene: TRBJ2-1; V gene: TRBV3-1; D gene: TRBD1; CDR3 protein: CASSPVLAGQGAWNEQFF; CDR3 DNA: TGTGCCAGCAGCCCGGTCCTTGCGGGACAGGGGGCTTGGAATGAGCAGTTCTTC
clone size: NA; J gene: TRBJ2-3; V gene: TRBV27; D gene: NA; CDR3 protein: CASSLLGTPSSTDTQYF; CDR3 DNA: TGTGCCAGCAGTTTGCTAGGTACACCCTCGAGCACAGATACGCAGTATTTT
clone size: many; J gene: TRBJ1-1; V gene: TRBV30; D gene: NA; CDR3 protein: CAWSEGSGAGTEAFF; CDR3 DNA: TGTGCCTGGAGTGAGGGGTCGGGGGCTGGCACTGAAGCTTTCTTT
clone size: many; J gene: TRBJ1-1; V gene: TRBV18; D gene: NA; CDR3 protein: CASSPRSQGRTEAFF; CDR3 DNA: TGTGCCAGCTCACCACGGTCGCAAGGTCGGACTGAAGCTTTCTTT
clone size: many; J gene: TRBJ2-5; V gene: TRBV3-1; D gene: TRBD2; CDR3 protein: CASSQRGGQETQYF; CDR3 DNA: TGTGCCAGTTCCCAGCGGGGGGGCCAAGAGACCCAGTACTTC
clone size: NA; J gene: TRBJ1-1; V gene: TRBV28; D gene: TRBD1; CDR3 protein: CASRSNTDHRGRLSEAFF; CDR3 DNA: TGTGCCAGCAGGTCTAACACCGATCACAGGGGGCGCTTATCTGAAGCTTTCTTT
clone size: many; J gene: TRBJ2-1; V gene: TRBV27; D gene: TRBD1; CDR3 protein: CASSYYWTGTSLYNEQFF; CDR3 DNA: TGTGCCAGCAGTTACTATTGGACAGGAACTTCCCTGTACAATGAGCAGTTCTTC
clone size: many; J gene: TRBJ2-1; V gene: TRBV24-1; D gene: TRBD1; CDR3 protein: CATSDTGTVDNEQFF; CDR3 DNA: TGTGCCACCAGTGACACCGGGACAGTTGACAATGAGCAGTTCTTC
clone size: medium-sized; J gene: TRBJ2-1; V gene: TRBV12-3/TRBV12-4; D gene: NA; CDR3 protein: CASRAGDYNEQFF; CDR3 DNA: TGTGCCAGCAGGGCAGGGGATTACAATGAGCAGTTCTTC
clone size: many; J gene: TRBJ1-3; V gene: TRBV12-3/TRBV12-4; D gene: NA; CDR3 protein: CASSLRVAGNTIYF; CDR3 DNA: TGTGCCAGCAGTTTGAGGGTAGCTGGAAACACCATATATTTT